This TCR beta chain was documented in a study of T-cell reconstitution after alpha-beta-depleted transplantation in children (dated by TCRdb to the mid-2010s). Background on the whole study: Using TCR repertoire profiling, the study quantitatively followed how T-cell immune reconstitution unfolded in children after TCRalphabeta/CD19-depleted allogeneic hematopoietic cell transplantation.

The germline V gene (reference sequence) yields DFQATT for CDR1 and SNEGSKA for CDR2. The CDR3 sequence holds 16 residues, the cysteine and phenylalanine included. The DNA shown is the 48-base CDR3, in frame from base 1. From V the trimming removes 5 bases and from J it removes 4 bases, while the gene matches leave 10 bases of the junction unaccounted for. Library preparation was by PCR. The sequencer was an Illumina HiSeq 2500. TCR library preparation used molecular barcoding, with unique molecular identifiers applied to normalize quantification of the TCRbeta repertoire. TCRdb itself trimmed the public reads at Q25 with fastp, ran MiXCR and retained productive beta chains. Every distinct CDR3 protein forms one entry, paired with its most common genes and DNA. This sample comprises 200,000 to 250,000 distinct CDR3 sequences, approximately 9.5% of them detected only once. Roughly 6.2% of the sample is in the top ten clones.

A few counts support this clonotype. The clone's antigen remains unknown. Base qualities are not recorded, but no much larger clone differs from it by a single base. The receptor was isolated from a human donor who donated a stem cell graft to a child with acute lymphoblastic leukemia. Recombination linked TRBV20-1 to TRBJ2-1; 11 middle bases align to TRBD2. The specimen was PBMCs from the stem cell graft donor, collected from the stem cell graft. CDR3 sequence: CSASVIAGGPYNEQFF. The bases read TGCAGTGCTTCAGTTATAGCGGGGGGGCCGTACAATGAGCAGTTCTTC.